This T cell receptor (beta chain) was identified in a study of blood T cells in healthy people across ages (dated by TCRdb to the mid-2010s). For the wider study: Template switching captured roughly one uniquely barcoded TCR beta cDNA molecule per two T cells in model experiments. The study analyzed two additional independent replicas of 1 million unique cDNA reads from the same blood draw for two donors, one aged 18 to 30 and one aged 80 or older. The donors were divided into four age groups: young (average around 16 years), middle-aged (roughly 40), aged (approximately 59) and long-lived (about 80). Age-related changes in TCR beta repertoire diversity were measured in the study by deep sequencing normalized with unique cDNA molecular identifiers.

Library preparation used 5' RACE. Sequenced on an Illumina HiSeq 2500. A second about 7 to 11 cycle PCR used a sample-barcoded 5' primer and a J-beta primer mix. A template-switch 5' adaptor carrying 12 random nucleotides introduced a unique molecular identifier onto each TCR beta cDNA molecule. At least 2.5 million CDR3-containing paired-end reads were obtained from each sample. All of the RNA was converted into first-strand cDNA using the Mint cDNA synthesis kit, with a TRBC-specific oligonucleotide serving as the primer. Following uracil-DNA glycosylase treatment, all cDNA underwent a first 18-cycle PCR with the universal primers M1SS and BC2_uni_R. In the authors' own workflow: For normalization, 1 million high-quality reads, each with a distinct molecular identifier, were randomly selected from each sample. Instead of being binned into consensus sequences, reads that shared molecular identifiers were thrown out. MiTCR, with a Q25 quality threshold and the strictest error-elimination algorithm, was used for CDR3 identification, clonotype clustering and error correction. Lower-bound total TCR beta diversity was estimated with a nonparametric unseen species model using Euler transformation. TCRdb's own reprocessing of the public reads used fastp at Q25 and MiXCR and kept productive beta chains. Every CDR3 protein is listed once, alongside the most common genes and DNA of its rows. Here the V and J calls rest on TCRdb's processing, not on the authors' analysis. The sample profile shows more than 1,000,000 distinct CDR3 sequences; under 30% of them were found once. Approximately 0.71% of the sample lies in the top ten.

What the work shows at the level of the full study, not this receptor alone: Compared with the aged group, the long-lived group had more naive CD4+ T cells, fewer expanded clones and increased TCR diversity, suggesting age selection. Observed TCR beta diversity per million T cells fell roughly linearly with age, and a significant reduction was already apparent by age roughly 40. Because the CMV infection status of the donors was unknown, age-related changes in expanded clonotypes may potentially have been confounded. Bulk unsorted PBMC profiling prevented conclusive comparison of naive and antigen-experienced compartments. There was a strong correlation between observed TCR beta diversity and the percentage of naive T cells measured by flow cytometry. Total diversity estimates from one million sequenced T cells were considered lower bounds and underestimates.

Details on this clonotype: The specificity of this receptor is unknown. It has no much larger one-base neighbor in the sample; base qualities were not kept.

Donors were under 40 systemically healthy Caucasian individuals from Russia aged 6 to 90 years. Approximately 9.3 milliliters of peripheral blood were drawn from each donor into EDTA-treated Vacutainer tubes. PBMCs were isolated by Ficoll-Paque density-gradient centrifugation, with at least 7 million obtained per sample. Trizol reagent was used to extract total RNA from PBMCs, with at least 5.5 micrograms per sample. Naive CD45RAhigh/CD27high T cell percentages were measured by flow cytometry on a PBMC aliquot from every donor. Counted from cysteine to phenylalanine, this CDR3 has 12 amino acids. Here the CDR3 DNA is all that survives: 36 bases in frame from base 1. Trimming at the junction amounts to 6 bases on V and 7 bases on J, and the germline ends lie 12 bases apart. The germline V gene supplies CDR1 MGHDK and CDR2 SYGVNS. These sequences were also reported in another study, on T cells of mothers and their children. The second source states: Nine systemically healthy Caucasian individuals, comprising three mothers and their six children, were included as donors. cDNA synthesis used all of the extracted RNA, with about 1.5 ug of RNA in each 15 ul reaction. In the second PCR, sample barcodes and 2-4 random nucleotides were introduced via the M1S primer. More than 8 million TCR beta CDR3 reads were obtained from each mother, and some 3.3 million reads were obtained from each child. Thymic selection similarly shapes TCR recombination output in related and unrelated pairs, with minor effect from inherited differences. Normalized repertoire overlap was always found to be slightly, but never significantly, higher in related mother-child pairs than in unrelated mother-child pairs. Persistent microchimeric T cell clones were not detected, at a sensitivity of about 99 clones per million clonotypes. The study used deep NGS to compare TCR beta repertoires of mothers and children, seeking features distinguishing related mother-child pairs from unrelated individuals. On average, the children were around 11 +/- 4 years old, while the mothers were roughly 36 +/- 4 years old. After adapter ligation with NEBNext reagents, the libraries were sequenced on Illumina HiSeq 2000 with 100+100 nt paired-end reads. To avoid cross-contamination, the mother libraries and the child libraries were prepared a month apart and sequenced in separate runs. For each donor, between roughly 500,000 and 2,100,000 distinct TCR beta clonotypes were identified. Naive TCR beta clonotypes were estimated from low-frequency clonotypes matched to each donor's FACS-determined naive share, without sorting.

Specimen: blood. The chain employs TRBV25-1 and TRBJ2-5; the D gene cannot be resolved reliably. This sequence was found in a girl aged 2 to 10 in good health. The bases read TGTGCCAGCAGAGACTCTGAAGGGACCCAGTACTTC. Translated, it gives CASRDSEGTQYF.